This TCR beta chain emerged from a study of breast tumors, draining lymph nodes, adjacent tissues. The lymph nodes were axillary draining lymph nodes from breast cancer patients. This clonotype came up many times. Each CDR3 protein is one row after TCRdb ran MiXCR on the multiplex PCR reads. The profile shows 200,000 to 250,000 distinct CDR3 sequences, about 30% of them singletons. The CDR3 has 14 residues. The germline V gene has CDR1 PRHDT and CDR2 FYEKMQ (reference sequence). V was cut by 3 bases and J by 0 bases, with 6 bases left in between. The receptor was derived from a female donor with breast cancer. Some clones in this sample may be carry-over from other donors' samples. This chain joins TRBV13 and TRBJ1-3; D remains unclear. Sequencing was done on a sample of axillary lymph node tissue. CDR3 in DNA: TGTGCCAGCAGCTTCCGCCACTCTGGAAACACCATATATTTT. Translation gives CASSFRHSGNTIYF.